The clone carrying this T cell receptor beta chain was recorded at least ten times. The entry originates in a study of T cells in Graves' hyperthyroidism and ophthalmopathy. This CDR3 contains 14 residues. V lost 4 bases, J lost 2 bases, and 13 bases lay in between. Germline V gene sequence: CDR1 SGHRS, CDR2 YFSETQ. TCR beta CDR3 sequences were amplified from RNA transcripts. A first-round RT-PCR of the TCR CDR3 used the HTBI primer set. From the multiplex PCR reads, TCRdb called clonotypes with MiXCR, one entry per CDR3 protein. Here the sample spans fewer than 200,000 distinct CDR3 sequences, approximately 15% being singletons.

Sequenced sample: blood. This TCR derives from a woman aged 45 to 65 with Graves' hyperthyroidism. The chain joins TRBV5-1 to TRBJ2-7; maybe TRBD2 (5 bases). CDR3 nucleotides: TGCGCCAGCAGCAACCGGGAAGGCACCTACGAGCAGTACTTC. Translated: CASSNREGTYEQYF.